The rows below give T cell receptor beta chains drawn from one sample of a study of Graves' ophthalmopathy and Graves' hyperthyroidism. TCRdb used MiXCR to reprocess the multiplex PCR reads, holding one entry per CDR3 protein. The table shows around 400,000 distinct CDR3 sequences, with 18% occurring only once. Input material: peripheral blood. The receptors originated from a woman in her late teens or twenties with Graves' ophthalmopathy. The conserved cysteine and the conserved F or W are not part of the CDR3 here.

CDR3aa	v_gene	j_gene
ATSTGTARRGYT	TRBV15	TRBJ1-2
ASSWAGSNTGELF	TRBV12-3/TRBV12-4	TRBJ2-2
ASSLQRGDQPQH	TRBV7-2	TRBJ1-5
ASSFVFTAPRETQY	TRBV12-3/TRBV12-4	TRBJ2-5
AISESKLNEAF	TRBV10-3	TRBJ1-1
ASSLSISDEQY	TRBV7-3	TRBJ2-7
ASRLAVGGRNTGELF	TRBV12-3/TRBV12-4	TRBJ2-2
ASSQERNPTGIRTYEQY	TRBV4-1	TRBJ2-7
RTSGFPYNEQF	TRBV20-1	TRBJ2-1
ASSPPRGAEQETQY	TRBV18	TRBJ2-5
ASSPGGGQGPYEQY	TRBV12-3/TRBV12-4	TRBJ2-7